The sequence of this TCR beta chain was determined in a study of STAT3 mutations in large granular lymphocyte leukemia. Findings and caveats of the study: TCR clonotype switching after therapy occurred in about 35% of the 18 patients. Clonal expansion was inferred from samples taken at other timepoints. Sampling intervals varied between patients and samples. Every T-LGLL patient had at least one immunodominant TCRbeta clonotype.

A few counts support this clone. The antigen remains unidentified. Trimming cost V 4 bases and J 0 bases; bases outside gene matches: 7. The CDR3 contains 16 residues. CDR1 is SQVTM and CDR2 is ANQGSEA in the germline V gene. TCRbeta libraries averaged about 40,773 productive templates per sample. Data came from immunoSEQ multiplex PCR; TCRdb stores just in-frame clones and leaves some out. This sample yields about 3,700 clones, of which approximately 39% are seen a single time; roughly 85% belongs to the top ten. Sequences were obtained from peripheral blood mononuclear cells. The chain links TRBV29-1 to TRBJ2-3; 10 bases match TRBD1. This receptor was identified in a man in his sixties with T-cell large granular lymphocyte leukemia. Some clones in this sample may be carry-over from other donors' samples. CDR3: CSVGQGASSSTDTQYF. The CDR3 nucleotides are TGCAGCGTTGGACAGGGGGCCAGTTCTAGCACAGATACGCAGTATTTT.